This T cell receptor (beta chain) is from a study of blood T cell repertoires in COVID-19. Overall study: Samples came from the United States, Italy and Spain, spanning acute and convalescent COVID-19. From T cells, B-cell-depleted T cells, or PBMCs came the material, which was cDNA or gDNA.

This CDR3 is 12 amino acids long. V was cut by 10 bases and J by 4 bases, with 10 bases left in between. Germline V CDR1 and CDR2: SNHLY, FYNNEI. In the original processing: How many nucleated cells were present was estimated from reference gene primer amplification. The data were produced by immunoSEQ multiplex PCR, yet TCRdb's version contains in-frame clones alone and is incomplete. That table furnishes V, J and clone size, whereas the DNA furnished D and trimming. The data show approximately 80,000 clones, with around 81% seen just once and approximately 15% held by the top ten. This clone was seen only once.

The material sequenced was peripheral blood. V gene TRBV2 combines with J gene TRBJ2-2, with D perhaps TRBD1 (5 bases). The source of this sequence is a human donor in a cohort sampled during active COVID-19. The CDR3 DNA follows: TGTGCCACCCCCAGGGCCACCGGGGAGCTGTTTTTT. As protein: CATPRATGELFF.